Following are 7 T cell receptor beta chains from one sample sequenced in a study of blood T cell repertoires in COVID-19. The data were produced by immunoSEQ multiplex PCR, yet TCRdb's version contains in-frame clones alone and is incomplete. The sample records some 320,000 clones, approximately 88% being singletons. What was sequenced was peripheral blood. These receptors were collected from a woman under 40 who had recovered from COVID-19.

The chain recombines TRBV6-5 with TRBJ1-4; D possibly corresponds to TRBD1 (5 bases). Trimming removed 4 bases at V and 8 bases at J, with 14 bases between. This CDR3 has 14 amino acids. Germline V CDR1 and CDR2: MNHEY, SVGAGI. In nucleotides, the CDR3 is TGTGCCAGCAGTTGGGAGGGGCGATTAGAAAAACTGTTTTTT. It translates to CASSWEGRLEKLFF.

This sequence joins TRBV3-1 (or the pseudogene TRBV3-2) and TRBJ1-2; 11 bases align to TRBD1. CDR1 and CDR2 (germline): LGHDT, YNNKEL (reference sequence). J was trimmed by 4 bases and V by 4 bases; bases with no gene match: 2. CDR3 length: 14 residues. The DNA of the CDR3 is TGTGCCAGCAGCCCCGGGACAGGGGGCTATGGCTACACCTTC. Amino acid sequence: CASSPGTGGYGYTF.

This sequence joins TRBV11-3 and TRBJ2-2; D gene unclear. Germline CDR1 reads SGHNT; CDR2 reads YENEEA. The ends were cut back, 3 bases at V and 0 bases at J, with 5 bases in the middle. This CDR3 has 14 residues. The CDR3 here is CASSLRANTGELFF. The CDR3 bases are TGTGCCAGCAGCTTGAGAGCGAACACCGGGGAGCTGTTTTTT.

This clone was detected ten times or more. This chain connects TRBV6-4 to TRBJ2-3; 8 positions agree with TRBD2. This CDR3 has 14 amino acids. With V trimmed by 3 bases and J by 2 bases, 1 base remained unmatched. Germline CDR1 MRHNA, CDR2 SNTAGT. The CDR3 reads CASSERGATDTQYF. For the CDR3, the DNA is TGTGCCAGCAGTGAGCGGGGGGCCACAGATACGCAGTATTTT.

This chain connects TRBV24-1 to TRBJ2-5; TRBD1 matches 7 bases. Unmatched junction bases numbered 11, after V lost 3 bases and J lost 5 bases. CDR3 length: 16 residues. Germline loops: CDR1 KGHDR, CDR2 SFDVKD. The CDR3 region has the DNA TGTGCCACCAGTGATACGCGACAGGGTGTAGGGGAGACCCAGTACTTC. It codes for CATSDTRQGVGETQYF.

The rearrangement uses TRBV7-8 and TRBJ2-7; 7 bases match TRBD1. The length of the CDR3 is 15 residues. Germline CDR1 and CDR2: SGHVS and FQNEAQ. After removal of 5 bases from V and 7 bases from J, the junction contained 14 bases not matched to a gene. CDR3 bases: TGTGCCAGCAGCCTATTCCCTATACAGGGGCGAGAGCAGTACTTC. Protein product: CASSLFPIQGREQYF.

The V call is TRBV5-1, the J call TRBJ2-6; D may be TRBD1 (5 bases). Germline lookup yields CDR1 SGHRS and CDR2 YFSETQ. The V gene lost 0 bases and the J gene lost 4 bases, with 11 bases spanning the gap. This CDR3 has 16 residues. CDR3 coding DNA: TGCGCCAGCAGCTTGGTTTGGGGCGCAGGGGCCAACGTCCTGACTTTC. Translated, it gives CASSLVWGAGANVLTF.